The source of this TCR beta chain is a study of T cell responses to AZD1222 COVID-19 vaccine. The study's findings and limits: Possibly, clonal diversity was underestimated; donors were largely white British and included more females.

Method: immunoSEQ multiplex PCR; TCRdb's copy keeps in-frame clones and lacks some. The sample holds under 150,000 clones; roughly 93% are singletons and the top ten take just under 2%. This clone was observed a few times. Its antigen is as yet unknown. Germline loops: CDR1 LGHDT, CDR2 YNNKEL (reference sequence). The length of the CDR3 is 12 residues. V lost 2 bases, J lost 3 bases, and 5 bases lay in between. The receptor's source is an adult who received the AZD1222 COVID-19 vaccine. This rearrangement joins TRBV3-1 (or the pseudogene TRBV3-2) to TRBJ2-7; D is uncertain. The sample in question was peripheral blood, obtained 28 days after the second AZD1222 dose. The CDR3 DNA follows: TGTGCCAGCAGCCAATGGGACTACGAGCAGTACTTC. This translates into CASSQWDYEQYF.